Below, 28 T cell receptor beta chains from the same sample are listed, as sequenced in a study of blood T cell repertoires in COVID-19. The repertoire was sequenced with immunoSEQ multiplex PCR; TCRdb's copy has only in-frame clones and lacks some. The sample records about 270,000 clones, approximately 89% being singletons. The sample taken for sequencing was peripheral blood. The source is a man aged 40-55 years with active or convalescent COVID-19.

This clone was counted a few times. The chain combines TRBV7-3 with TRBJ2-1, with 7 bases lining up with TRBD2. V lost 0 bases, J lost 10 bases, and 12 bases stayed unmatched. The CDR3 spans 16 residues. The V gene's germline CDR1 is SGHTA and CDR2 FQGTGA. The CDR3 spells CASSLTSGGSTSEQFF. The CDR3 nucleotides are TGTGCCAGCAGCTTAACGTCGGGCGGGAGTACATCCGAGCAGTTCTTC.

The chain joins TRBV7-9 to TRBJ2-5; maybe TRBD1 (5 bases). The CDR3 length is 14 residues. The germline CDR1 and CDR2 sequences are SEHNR and FQNEAQ (reference sequence). Trimming took off 3 bases at V and 4 bases at J, with 12 bases between the two ends. This CDR3 reads CASSFLGVRETQYF. The CDR3 DNA reads as TGTGCCAGCAGCTTCTTAGGGGTGCGAGAGACCCAGTACTTC.

The CDR3 sequence: CASSERGLENQPQHF. The DNA of the CDR3 is TGTGCCAGCAGTGAAAGAGGGTTGGAAAATCAGCCCCAGCATTTT. The chain links TRBV6-1 to TRBJ1-5; D is undetermined. V was clipped by 2 bases and J by 4 bases, with 12 bases between them. This CDR3 spans 15 amino acids. CDR1 is MNHNS, CDR2 SASEGT, per germline.

The chain joins TRBV19 to TRBJ1-3, with TRBD1 identical over 8 bases. The CDR3 contains 17 residues. CDR1 LNHDA and CDR2 SQIVND come from the germline V gene (reference sequence). V was clipped by 5 bases and J by 0 bases; unmatched bases: 9. This CDR3 is CASSPTSGGSSGNTIYF. As DNA, the CDR3 is TGTGCCAGTAGTCCTACGTCAGGGGGCAGCTCTGGAAACACCATATATTTT.

The V and J genes are TRBV5-6 and TRBJ1-3, with D possibly TRBD1 on 5 matching bases. V was pared by 6 bases and J by 4 bases, with 20 bases between. The CDR3 totals 16 residues. Per the germline V gene, CDR1 is SGHDT and CDR2 is YYEEEE. The CDR3 loop reads CASKRGLVNSGNTIYF. In DNA, the CDR3 is TGTGCCAGCAAAAGGGGTCTAGTGAATTCCGGAAACACCATATATTTT.

The chain couples TRBV7-6 to TRBJ2-2, with D possibly TRBD1 on 6 matching bases. Germline CDR1 and CDR2: SGHVS and FNYEAQ. Trimming stripped 0 bases from V and 3 bases from J, with 11 bases between. The CDR3 extends over 16 amino acids. CDR3 sequence reads: CASSLASGQDTGELFF. The CDR3 bases are TGTGCCAGCAGCTTAGCATCGGGACAAGACACCGGGGAGCTGTTTTTT.

V gene TRBV14 combines with J gene TRBJ1-2; no clear D. Germline V gene data show CDR1 as SGHDN and CDR2 as FVKESK. V was cut by 5 bases and J by 7 bases, with 14 bases left in between. The CDR3 is 13 amino acids. The CDR3 region is CASSSHEGPGYTF. The DNA of the CDR3 is TGTGCCAGCAGCTCCCACGAGGGTCCTGGCTACACCTTC.

The genes are TRBV11-3 and TRBJ2-7, with 8 bases lining up with TRBD2. The CDR3 is 15 residues long. J lost 1 base, V lost 1 base, and 3 bases had no gene match. In germline, CDR1 is SGHNT, CDR2 YENEEA. The CDR3: CASSLGLALSYEQYF. CDR3 sequence (DNA): TGTGCCAGCAGCTTAGGACTAGCGCTATCCTACGAGCAGTACTTC.

The rearrangement links TRBV11-2 to TRBJ1-1; D is unclear. CDR1 and CDR2 from the germline V gene are SGHAT and FQNNGV. V was trimmed by 1 base and J by 5 bases, leaving 11 bases between them. This CDR3 region has 14 residues. DNA of the CDR3: TGTGCCAGCAGCTTAGCGATCCGGAGGACTGAAGCTTTCTTT. Translating gives CASSLAIRRTEAFF.

This clone was seen a handful of times. The CDR3 loop is CASSTPGQGYEKLFF. For the CDR3, the DNA is TGTGCCAGTAGTACGCCGGGACAGGGTTACGAAAAACTGTTTTTT. V and J are TRBV19 and TRBJ1-4; 9 nucleotides align to TRBD1. This CDR3 comprises 15 residues. With V trimmed by 4 bases and J by 8 bases, 8 bases remained unmatched. CDR1 and CDR2 (germline): LNHDA, SQIVND (reference sequence).

The chain recombines TRBV5-6 with TRBJ2-7; D may be TRBD2 (6 bases). Germline V CDR1 and CDR2: SGHDT, YYEEEE. V lost 3 bases, J lost 3 bases, and 7 bases lay in between. CDR3 length: 12 residues. CDR3 sequence reads: CASSSGSYEQYF. DNA for the CDR3: TGTGCCAGCAGCTCCGGGAGCTACGAGCAGTACTTC.

The CDR3: CASSTRGQGFYEQYF. DNA for the CDR3: TGTGCCAGCAGTACGAGGGGACAGGGGTTTTACGAGCAGTACTTC. The genes are TRBV6-6 and TRBJ2-7, with TRBD1 matching over 10 bases. Germline V CDR1 and CDR2: MNHNY, SVGAGI (reference sequence). The CDR3 contains 15 residues. V was clipped by 5 bases and J by 4 bases; unmatched bases: 8.

The chain recombines TRBV5-6 with TRBJ1-6; 8 bases line up with TRBD1. The CDR3 has 15 residues. V shed 2 bases and J 8 bases; nucleotides not matched to a gene: 6. Germline-derived CDR1 and CDR2 are SGHDT and YYEEEE. The CDR3 spells CASSFQDREYSPLHF. CDR3 DNA: TGTGCCAGCAGCTTCCAGGACAGGGAATATTCACCCCTCCACTTT.

The chain recombines TRBV30 with TRBJ1-5, with TRBD1 matching 11 bases. This CDR3 region has 17 residues. CDR1 and CDR2 (germline): GTSNPN, SVGIG (reference sequence). After removal of 3 bases from V and 5 bases from J, the junction contained 12 bases not matched to a gene. The CDR3 DNA is TGTGCCTGGAGCCCCACCTCCGGGACAGGGGGGGATCAGCCCCAGCATTTT. Its protein product is CAWSPTSGTGGDQPQHF.

The genes are TRBV4-1 and TRBJ2-5, with a possible D match to TRBD2 (6 bases). This CDR3 comprises 15 residues. Trimming shortened V by 1 base and J by 5 bases, and 14 bases separated the two germline ends. Germline CDR1 MGHRA, CDR2 YSYEKL. The CDR3 coding sequence is TGCGCCAGCAGCCAAGGTCGCGGGGCCGAGGAGACCCAGTACTTC. It is translated as CASSQGRGAEETQYF.

The V gene is TRBV27, the J gene TRBJ2-1; D is undetermined. Trimming left V 4 bases short and J 8 bases short, with 9 bases between. This CDR3 has 12 residues. CDR1 and CDR2 (germline): MNHEY, SMNVEV (reference sequence). The CDR3 DNA sequence: TGTGCCAGCAGTTCGATGGCGGATGAGCAGTTCTTC. It yields the protein CASSSMADEQFF.

The rearrangement joins TRBV11-3 to TRBJ2-1, with 7 bases that match TRBD2. V trimming: 2 bases; J trimming: 6 bases; junction bases outside the gene matches: 4. The germline gives CDR1 SGHNT, CDR2 YENEEA. This CDR3 comprises 14 residues. The CDR3 loop is CASSLFGGSNEQFF. CDR3 bases: TGTGCCAGCAGCTTATTTGGCGGGAGCAATGAGCAGTTCTTC. The full variable domain, completed using reference TRBV11-3 and TRBJ2-1, is EAGVVQSPRYKIIEKKQPVAFWCNPISGHNTLYWYLQNLGQGPELLIRYENEEAVDDSQLPKDRFSAERLKGVDSTLKIQPAELGDSAVYLCASSLFGGSNEQFFGPGTRLTVL.

This clone was counted only a few times. This chain uses TRBV2 with TRBJ2-7; no definite D call. This CDR3 contains 15 residues. Trimming pared 1 base from V and 0 bases from J, leaving 10 bases between. Germline V gene sequence: CDR1 SNHLY, CDR2 FYNNEI. This CDR3 reads CASSEVPPGSYEQYF. The CDR3 DNA follows: TGTGCCAGCAGTGAAGTCCCGCCAGGCTCCTACGAGCAGTACTTC.

J is TRBJ2-3 and V is TRBV5-4; possibly TRBD2 for D (6 bases). V was clipped by 0 bases and J by 4 bases, with 12 bases between them. The CDR3 is 15 amino acids. Germline V CDR1 and CDR2: SGHNT, YYREEE (reference sequence). CDR3 residues: CASSLDPLAADTQYF. CDR3 bases: TGTGCCAGCAGCTTGGACCCCTTAGCGGCAGATACGCAGTATTTT.

The chain joins TRBV6-6 to TRBJ1-5; D might be TRBD1 (6 bases). Germline-derived CDR1 and CDR2 are MNHNY and SVGAGI (reference sequence). Trimming took 5 bases from V and 0 from J, leaving 11 bases between them. The length of the CDR3 is 15 residues. The CDR3: CASSRQDYSNQPQHF. The CDR3 region has the DNA TGTGCCAGCAGTCGACAGGATTATAGCAATCAGCCCCAGCATTTT.

This sequence joins TRBV5-1 and TRBJ1-1, with D possibly matching TRBD1 (5 bases). Trimming removed 0 bases at V and 1 base at J, with 10 bases between. Germline V gene sequence: CDR1 SGHRS, CDR2 YFSETQ. The CDR3 spans 15 residues. The chain's CDR3 is CASSLVDRENTEAFF. The CDR3 DNA sequence: TGCGCCAGCAGCTTGGTCGACAGAGAGAACACTGAAGCTTTCTTT.

The chain joins TRBV12-5 to TRBJ2-3; tentative D call: TRBD1 (6 bases). V lost 5 bases and J 3 bases, leaving 21 bases between the germline ends. The CDR3 totals 17 residues. Germline lookup yields CDR1 LGHNT and CDR2 FRNRAP. In nucleotides, the CDR3 is TGTGCTAGTGGTCTACCCCCGGGACATCAAGAAACAGATACGCAGTATTTT. This codes for CASGLPPGHQETDTQYF.

This sequence joins TRBV5-1 and TRBJ1-6; no firm D call. Per germline, CDR1 SGHRS and CDR2 YFSETQ. V was shortened by 0 bases and J by 7 bases, with 5 bases between the two germline ends. The CDR3 has 13 residues. The CDR3 region is CASSLDPNSPLHF. CDR3 bases: TGCGCCAGCAGCTTGGATCCAAATTCACCCCTCCACTTT.

The chain has TRBV28 and TRBJ2-2; D gene uncertain. The CDR3 totals 15 residues. Germline V gene data show CDR1 as MDHEN and CDR2 as SYDVKM. Trimming removed 3 bases from V and 1 base from J, with 9 bases in between. The CDR3 DNA reads as TGTGCCAGCAGTTTGATACAGATGAACACCGGGGAGCTGTTTTTT. It codes for CASSLIQMNTGELFF.

This chain links TRBV28 with TRBJ1-6, with D possibly TRBD1 on 5 matching bases. This CDR3 comprises 13 residues. Germline loops: CDR1 MDHEN, CDR2 SYDVKM. Trimming took 11 bases from V and 5 from J, leaving 13 bases between them. CDR3 in amino acids: CASRQYNNSPLHF. The CDR3 region has the DNA TGTGCCTCCCGACAGTACAATAATTCACCCCTCCACTTT.

This sequence joins TRBV11-2 and TRBJ1-2, with D perhaps TRBD1 (5 bases). Germline V gene data show CDR1 as SGHAT and CDR2 as FQNNGV. V shed 2 bases and J shed 4 bases, with 14 bases lying between them. This CDR3 region has 15 residues. CDR3 nucleotides: TGTGCCAGCAGCTTACCCGGCCCTAGGGGCTATGGCTACACCTTC. This gives the protein CASSLPGPRGYGYTF.

The chain carries TRBV10-3 and TRBJ1-1, with 9 bases lining up with TRBD1. With 10 bases clipped from V and 5 bases from J, the junction kept 14 bases outside the gene matches. Germline values: CDR1 ENHRY, CDR2 SYGVKD. CDR3 size: 15 residues. The CDR3 coding sequence is TGTGCCACCGCCGGGACAGGGTTAGTAGAGACTGAAGCTTTCTTT. It encodes CATAGTGLVETEAFF.

V gene TRBV12-5 combines with J gene TRBJ2-6; the D gene is possibly TRBD2 (6 bases). CDR1 and CDR2 from the germline V gene are LGHNT and FRNRAP. The V gene lost 3 bases and the J gene lost 2 bases, with 14 bases spanning the gap. CDR3 length: 17 residues. CDR3 residues: CASGFGRQPTGANVLTF. In DNA form, the CDR3 reads TGTGCTAGTGGTTTCGGGAGACAGCCAACTGGGGCCAACGTCCTGACTTTC.